What follows is one TCR beta chain and its context. Its antigen remains unidentified. PCR involved 60 Vbeta and 13 Jbeta primers. Libraries were prepared by immunoSEQ multiplex PCR; TCRdb keeps only in-frame clonotypes and omits some of them. The sample consists of 100,000 to 150,000 clones, 70% to 80% of them appearing once. This entry belongs to a study of cytomegalovirus exposure and HLA in healthy donors. Study observations and caveats: DRB1 showed the most TCR associations and HLA-C the fewest in a later analysis, as rates varied by HLA locus.

The germline V gene encodes CDR1 SGHDT and CDR2 YYEEEE. The CDR3 has 15 residues. The ends lost 1 base at V and 4 bases at J; junction bases unmatched: 3. The clonotype originates from a human donor in good health. Material: PBMCs. The chain recombines TRBV5-6 with TRBJ1-5, with 9 nucleotides matching TRBD1. The CDR3 region is CASSLLGTGNQPQHF. The CDR3 nucleotides are TGTGCCAGCAGCTTGTTGGGGACAGGGAATCAGCCCCAGCATTTT.